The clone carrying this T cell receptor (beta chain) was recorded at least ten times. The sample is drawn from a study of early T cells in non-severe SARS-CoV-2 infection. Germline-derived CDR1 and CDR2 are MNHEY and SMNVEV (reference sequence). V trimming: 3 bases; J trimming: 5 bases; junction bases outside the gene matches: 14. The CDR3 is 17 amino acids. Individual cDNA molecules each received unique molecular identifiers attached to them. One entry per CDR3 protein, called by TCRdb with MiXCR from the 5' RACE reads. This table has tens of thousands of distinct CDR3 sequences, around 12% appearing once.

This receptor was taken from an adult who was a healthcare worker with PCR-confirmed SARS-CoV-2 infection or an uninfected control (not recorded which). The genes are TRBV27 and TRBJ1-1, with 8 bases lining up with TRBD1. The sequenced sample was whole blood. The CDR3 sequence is CASSFAGQAFIATEAFF. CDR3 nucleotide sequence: TGTGCCAGCAGTTTCGCGGGACAGGCTTTTATAGCGACTGAAGCTTTCTTT.